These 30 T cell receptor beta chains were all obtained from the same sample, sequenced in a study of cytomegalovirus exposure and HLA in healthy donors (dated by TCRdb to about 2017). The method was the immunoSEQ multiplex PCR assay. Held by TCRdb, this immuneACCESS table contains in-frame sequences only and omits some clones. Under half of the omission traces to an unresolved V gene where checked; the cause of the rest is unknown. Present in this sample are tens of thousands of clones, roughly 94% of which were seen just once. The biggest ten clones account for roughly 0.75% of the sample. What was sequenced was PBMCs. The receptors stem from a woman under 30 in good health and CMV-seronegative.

CDR3 sequence (DNA): TGTGCCTGGAGATTACAGAGCTGGGCTGAAGCTTTCTTT. It translates to CAWRLQSWAEAFF. V and J are TRBV30 and TRBJ1-1; D gene unclear. This CDR3 spans 13 amino acids. Germline-derived CDR1 and CDR2 are GTSNPN and SVGIG (reference sequence). V was cut by 3 bases and J by 6 bases, with 14 bases left in between.

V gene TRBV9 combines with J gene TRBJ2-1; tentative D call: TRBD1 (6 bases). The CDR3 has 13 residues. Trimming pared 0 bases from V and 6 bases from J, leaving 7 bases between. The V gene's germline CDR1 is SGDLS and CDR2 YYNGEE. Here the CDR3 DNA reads TGTGCCAGCAGCGTAGAGGGGGTCAATGAGCAGTTCTTC. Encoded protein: CASSVEGVNEQFF.

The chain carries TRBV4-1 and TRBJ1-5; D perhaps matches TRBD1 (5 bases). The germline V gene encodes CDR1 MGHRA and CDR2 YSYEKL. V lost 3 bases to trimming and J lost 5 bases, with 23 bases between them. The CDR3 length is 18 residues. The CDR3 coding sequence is TGCGCCAGCAGCCACGAACGTCGGGTGGCAGGGAGGTATCAGCCCCAGCATTTT. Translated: CASSHERRVAGRYQPQHF.

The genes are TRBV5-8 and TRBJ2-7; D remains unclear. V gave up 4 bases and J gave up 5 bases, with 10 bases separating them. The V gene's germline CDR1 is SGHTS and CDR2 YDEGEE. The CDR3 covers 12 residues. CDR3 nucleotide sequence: TGTGCCAGCAGCGCAACATTGGACGAGCAGTACTTC. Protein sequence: CASSATLDEQYF.

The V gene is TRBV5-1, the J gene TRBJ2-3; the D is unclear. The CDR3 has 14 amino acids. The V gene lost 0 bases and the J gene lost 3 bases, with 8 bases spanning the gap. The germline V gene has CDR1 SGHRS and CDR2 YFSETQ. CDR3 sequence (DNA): TGCGCCAGCAGCTTGGCACAGCCAACAGATACGCAGTATTTT. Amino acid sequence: CASSLAQPTDTQYF.

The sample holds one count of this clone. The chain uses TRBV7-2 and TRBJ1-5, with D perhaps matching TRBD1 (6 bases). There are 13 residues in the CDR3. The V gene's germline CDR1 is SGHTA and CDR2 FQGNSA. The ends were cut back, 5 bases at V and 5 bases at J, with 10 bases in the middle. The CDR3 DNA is TGTGCCAGCAGCCAGGGGCAGCATCAGCCCCAGCATTTT. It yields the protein CASSQGQHQPQHF.

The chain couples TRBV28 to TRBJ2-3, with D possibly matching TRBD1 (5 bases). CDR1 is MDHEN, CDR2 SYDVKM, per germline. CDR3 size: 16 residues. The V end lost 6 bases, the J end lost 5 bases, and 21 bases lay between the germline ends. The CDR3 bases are TGTGCCAGCAGCCAGGGTTGGCCGCGCGTCGAAGATACGCAGTATTTT. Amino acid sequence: CASSQGWPRVEDTQYF.

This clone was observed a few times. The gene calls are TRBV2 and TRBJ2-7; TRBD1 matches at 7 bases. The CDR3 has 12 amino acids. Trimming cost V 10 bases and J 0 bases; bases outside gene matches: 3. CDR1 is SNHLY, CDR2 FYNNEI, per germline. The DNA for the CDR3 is TGTGCCATCTGGACAGGCTCCTACGAGCAGTACTTC. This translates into CAIWTGSYEQYF.

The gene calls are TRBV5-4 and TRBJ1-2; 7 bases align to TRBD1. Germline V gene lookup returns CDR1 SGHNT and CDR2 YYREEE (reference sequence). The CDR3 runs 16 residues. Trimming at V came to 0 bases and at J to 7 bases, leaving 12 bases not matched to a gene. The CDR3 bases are TGTGCCAGCAGCTTGGCAAGGGGGCATCGGGTGCGTGGCTACACCTTC. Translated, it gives CASSLARGHRVRGYTF. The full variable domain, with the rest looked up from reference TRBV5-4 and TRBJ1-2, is ETGVTQSPTHLIKTRGQQVTLRCSSQSGHNTVSWYQQALGQGPQFIFQYYREEENGRGNFPPRFSGLQFPNYSSELNVNALELDDSALYLCASSLARGHRVRGYTFGSGTRLTVV.

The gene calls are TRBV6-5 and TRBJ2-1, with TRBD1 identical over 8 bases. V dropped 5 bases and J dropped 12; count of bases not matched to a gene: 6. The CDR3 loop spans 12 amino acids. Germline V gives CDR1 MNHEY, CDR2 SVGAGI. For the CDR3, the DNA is TGTGCCAGCAGTGGGGACAGGCTGGGGCAGTTCTTC. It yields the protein CASSGDRLGQFF.

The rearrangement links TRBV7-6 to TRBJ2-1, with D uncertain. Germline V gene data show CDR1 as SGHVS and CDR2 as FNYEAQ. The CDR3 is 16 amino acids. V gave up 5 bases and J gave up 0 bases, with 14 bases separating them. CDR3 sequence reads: CASSVTSYSSYNEQFF. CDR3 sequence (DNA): TGTGCCAGCAGCGTTACGTCCTACAGCTCCTACAATGAGCAGTTCTTC.

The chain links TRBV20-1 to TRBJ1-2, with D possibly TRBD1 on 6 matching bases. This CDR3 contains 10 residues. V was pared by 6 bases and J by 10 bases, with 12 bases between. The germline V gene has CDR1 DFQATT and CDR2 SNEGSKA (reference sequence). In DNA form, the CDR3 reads TGCAGTGCAGAGCGGACAGACTACACCTTC. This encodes CSAERTDYTF.

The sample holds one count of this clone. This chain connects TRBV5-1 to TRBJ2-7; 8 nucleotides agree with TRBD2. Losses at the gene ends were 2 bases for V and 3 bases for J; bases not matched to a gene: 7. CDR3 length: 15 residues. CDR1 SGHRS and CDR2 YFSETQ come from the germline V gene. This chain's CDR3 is CASSFKLAAIYEQYF. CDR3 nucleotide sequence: TGCGCCAGCAGCTTCAAACTAGCGGCTATCTACGAGCAGTACTTC.

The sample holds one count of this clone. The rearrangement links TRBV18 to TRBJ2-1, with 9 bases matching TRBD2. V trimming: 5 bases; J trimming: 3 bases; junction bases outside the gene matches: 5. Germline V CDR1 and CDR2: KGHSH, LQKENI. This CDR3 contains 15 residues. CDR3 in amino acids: CASSGLAGYYNEQFF. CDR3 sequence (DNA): TGTGCCAGCTCAGGTCTAGCGGGGTACTACAATGAGCAGTTCTTC. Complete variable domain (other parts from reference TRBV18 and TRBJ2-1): NAGVMQNPRHLVRRRGQEARLRCSPMKGHSHVYWYRQLPEEGLKFMVYLQKENIIDESGMPKERFSAEFPKEGPSILRIQQVVRGDSAAYFCASSGLAGYYNEQFFGPGTRLTVL.

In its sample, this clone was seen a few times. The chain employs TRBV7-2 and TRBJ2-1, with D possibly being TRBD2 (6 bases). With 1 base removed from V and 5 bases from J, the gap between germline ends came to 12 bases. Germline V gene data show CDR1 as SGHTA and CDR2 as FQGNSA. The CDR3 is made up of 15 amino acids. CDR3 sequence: CASSLVGGSNNEQFF. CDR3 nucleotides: TGTGCCAGCAGCTTAGTCGGGGGTAGTAACAATGAGCAGTTCTTC.

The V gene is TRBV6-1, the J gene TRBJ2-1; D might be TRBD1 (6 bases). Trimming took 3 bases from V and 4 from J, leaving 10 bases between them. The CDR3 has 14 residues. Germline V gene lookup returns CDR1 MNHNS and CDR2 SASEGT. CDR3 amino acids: CASSDRQAYNEQFF. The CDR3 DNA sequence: TGTGCCAGCAGTGACCGACAGGCGTACAATGAGCAGTTCTTC.

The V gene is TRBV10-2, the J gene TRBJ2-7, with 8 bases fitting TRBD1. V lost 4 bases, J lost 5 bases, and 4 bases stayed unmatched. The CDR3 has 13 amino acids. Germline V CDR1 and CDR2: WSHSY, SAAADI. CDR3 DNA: TGCGCCAGCAGTGGCCCGACAGGGGACGAGCAGTACTTC. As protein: CASSGPTGDEQYF.

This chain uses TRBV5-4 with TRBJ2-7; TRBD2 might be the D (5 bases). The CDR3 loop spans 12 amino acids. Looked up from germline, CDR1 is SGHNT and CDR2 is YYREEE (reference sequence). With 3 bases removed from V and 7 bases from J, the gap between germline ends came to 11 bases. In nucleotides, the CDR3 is TGTGCCAGCAGCTCTACGCGGAGGGAGCAGTACTTC. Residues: CASSSTRREQYF. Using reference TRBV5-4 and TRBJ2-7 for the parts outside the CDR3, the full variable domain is ETGVTQSPTHLIKTRGQQVTLRCSSQSGHNTVSWYQQALGQGPQFIFQYYREEENGRGNFPPRFSGLQFPNYSSELNVNALELDDSALYLCASSSTRREQYFGPGTRLTVT.

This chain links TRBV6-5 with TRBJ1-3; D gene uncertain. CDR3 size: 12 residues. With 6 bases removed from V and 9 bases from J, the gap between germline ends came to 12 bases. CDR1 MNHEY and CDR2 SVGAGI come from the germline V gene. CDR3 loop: CASRPHSGTIYF. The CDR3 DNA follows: TGTGCCAGCAGACCCCACTCGGGCACCATATATTTT.

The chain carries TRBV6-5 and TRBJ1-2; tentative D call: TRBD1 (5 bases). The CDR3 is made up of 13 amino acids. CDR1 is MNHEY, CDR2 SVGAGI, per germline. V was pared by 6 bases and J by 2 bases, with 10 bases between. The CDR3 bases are TGTGCCAGCAGGACGACAGCGAACTATGGCTACACCTTC. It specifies CASRTTANYGYTF.

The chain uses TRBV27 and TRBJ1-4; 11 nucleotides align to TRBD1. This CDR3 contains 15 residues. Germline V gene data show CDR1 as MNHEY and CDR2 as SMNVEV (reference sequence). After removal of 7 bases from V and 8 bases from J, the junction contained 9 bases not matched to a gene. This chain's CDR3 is CASTLSGTGGEKLFF. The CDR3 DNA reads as TGTGCCAGCACCCTTTCCGGGACAGGGGGGGAAAAACTGTTTTTT.

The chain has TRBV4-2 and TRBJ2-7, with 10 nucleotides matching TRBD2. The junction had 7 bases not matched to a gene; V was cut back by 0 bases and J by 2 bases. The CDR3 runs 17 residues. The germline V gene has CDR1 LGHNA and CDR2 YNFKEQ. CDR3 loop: CASSQDRVAGGPYEQYF. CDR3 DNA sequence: TGTGCCAGCAGCCAAGATCGGGTAGCGGGAGGTCCCTACGAGCAGTACTTC.

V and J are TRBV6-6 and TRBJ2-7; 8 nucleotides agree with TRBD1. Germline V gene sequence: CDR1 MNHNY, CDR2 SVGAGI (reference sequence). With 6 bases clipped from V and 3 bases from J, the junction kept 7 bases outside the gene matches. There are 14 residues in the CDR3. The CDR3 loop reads CASRLGTGGYEQYF. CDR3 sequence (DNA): TGTGCCAGCAGACTAGGGACAGGAGGCTACGAGCAGTACTTC.

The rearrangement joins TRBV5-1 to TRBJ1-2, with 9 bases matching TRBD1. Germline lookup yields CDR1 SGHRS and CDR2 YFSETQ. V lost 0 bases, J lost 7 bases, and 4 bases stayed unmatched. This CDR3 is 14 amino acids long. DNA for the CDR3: TGCGCCAGCAGCTTGGACAGGGGGCAGGGTGGCTACACCTTC. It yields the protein CASSLDRGQGGYTF.

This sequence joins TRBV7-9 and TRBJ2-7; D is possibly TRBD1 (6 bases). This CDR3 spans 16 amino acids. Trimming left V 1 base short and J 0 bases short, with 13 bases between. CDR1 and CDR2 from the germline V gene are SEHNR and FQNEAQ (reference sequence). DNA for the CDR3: TGTGCCAGCAGCTTAGAAGGGGGAATCTACTCCTACGAGCAGTACTTC. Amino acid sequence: CASSLEGGIYSYEQYF.

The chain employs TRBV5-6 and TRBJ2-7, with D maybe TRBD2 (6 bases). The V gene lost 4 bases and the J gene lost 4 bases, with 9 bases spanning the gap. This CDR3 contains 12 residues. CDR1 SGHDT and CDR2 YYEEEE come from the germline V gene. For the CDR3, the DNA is TGTGCCAGCAGCATCGGGAGTTACGAGCAGTACTTC. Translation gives CASSIGSYEQYF.

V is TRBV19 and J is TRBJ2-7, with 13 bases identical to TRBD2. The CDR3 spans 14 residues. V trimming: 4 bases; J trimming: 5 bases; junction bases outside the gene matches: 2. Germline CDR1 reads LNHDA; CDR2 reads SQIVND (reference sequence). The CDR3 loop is CASSSGTSGNEQYF. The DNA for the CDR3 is TGTGCCAGTAGTAGCGGGACTAGCGGGAACGAGCAGTACTTC.

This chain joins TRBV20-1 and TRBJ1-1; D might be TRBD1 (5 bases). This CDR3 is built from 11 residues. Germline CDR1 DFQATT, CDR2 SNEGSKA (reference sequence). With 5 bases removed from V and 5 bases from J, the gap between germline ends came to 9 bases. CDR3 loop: CSAGGWTEAFF. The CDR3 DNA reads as TGCAGTGCTGGGGGGTGGACTGAAGCTTTCTTT.

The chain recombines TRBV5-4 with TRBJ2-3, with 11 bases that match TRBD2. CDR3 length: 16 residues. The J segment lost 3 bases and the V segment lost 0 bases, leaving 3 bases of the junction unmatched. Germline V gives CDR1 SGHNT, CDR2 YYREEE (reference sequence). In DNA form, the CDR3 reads TGTGCCAGCAGCTTGGCTAGCGGGGGGCCTACAGATACGCAGTATTTT. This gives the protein CASSLASGGPTDTQYF.

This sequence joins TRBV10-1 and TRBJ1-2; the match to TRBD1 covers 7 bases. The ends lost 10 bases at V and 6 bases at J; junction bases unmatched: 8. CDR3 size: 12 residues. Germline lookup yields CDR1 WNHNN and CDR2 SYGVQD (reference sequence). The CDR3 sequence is CATPRGGHGYTF. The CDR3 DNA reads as TGCGCCACCCCTAGAGGGGGCCATGGCTACACCTTC.